A single sample gave rise to the 22 T cell receptor beta chains below, sequenced in a study of T cell responses to AZD1222 COVID-19 vaccine. Sequenced by immunoSEQ multiplex PCR; TCRdb stores in-frame clones only, minus some. The sample carries roughly 200,000 clones, 80% to 95% recorded once. The sample in question was peripheral blood, obtained 28 days after the second AZD1222 dose. The receptors come from an adult who received the AZD1222 COVID-19 vaccine.

V is TRBV18 and J is TRBJ1-2, with TRBD1 identical over 9 bases. With V trimmed by 2 bases and J by 3 bases, 4 bases remained unmatched. The CDR3 is 15 amino acids. The germline gives CDR1 KGHSH, CDR2 LQKENI. The CDR3 region has the DNA TGTGCCAGCTCACCAGGGACAGGGCCCCACTATGGCTACACCTTC. Translating it yields CASSPGTGPHYGYTF.

This clone was detected a few times. The chain joins TRBV13 to TRBJ2-1; 8 nucleotides match TRBD2. Germline CDR1 is PRHDT and CDR2 is FYEKMQ (reference sequence). This CDR3 contains 15 residues. J was trimmed by 2 bases and V by 2 bases; bases with no gene match: 2. The CDR3 bases are TGTGCCAGCAGCTTACCTAGCGGGCCCTACAATGAGCAGTTCTTC. Encoded protein: CASSLPSGPYNEQFF. Full variable domain (remainder filled in from reference TRBV13 and TRBJ2-1): AAGVIQSPRHLIKEKRETATLKCYPIPRHDTVYWYQQGPGQDPQFLISFYEKMQSDKGSIPDRFSAQQFSDYHSELNMSSLELGDSALYFCASSLPSGPYNEQFFGPGTRLTVL.

The chain combines TRBV24-1 with TRBJ2-3; D gene uncertain. Germline CDR1 and CDR2: KGHDR and SFDVKD. This CDR3 comprises 13 residues. V was pared by 4 bases and J by 4 bases, with 8 bases between. CDR3 sequence reads: CATSDPMADTQYF. The CDR3 bases are TGTGCCACCAGTGACCCCATGGCAGATACGCAGTATTTT.

V and J are TRBV7-9 and TRBJ1-2, with no clear D. CDR3 size: 13 residues. The V gene lost 4 bases and the J gene lost 7 bases, with 13 bases spanning the gap. Per germline, CDR1 SEHNR and CDR2 FQNEAQ (reference sequence). The CDR3 region is CASSSASTSGYTF. CDR3 coding DNA: TGTGCCAGCAGCTCCGCGTCCACTAGTGGCTACACCTTC.

The rearrangement joins TRBV27 to TRBJ2-1, with D unresolved. The germline CDR1 and CDR2 sequences are MNHEY and SMNVEV (reference sequence). V lost 7 bases to trimming and J lost 7 bases, with 8 bases between them. The CDR3 has 11 residues. The CDR3 sequence is CASIRGNEQFF. For the CDR3, the DNA is TGTGCCAGCATCAGAGGAAATGAGCAGTTCTTC.

The chain links TRBV3-1 (or the pseudogene TRBV3-2) to TRBJ2-7, with a weak D call TRBD2 (5 bases). Germline lookup yields CDR1 LGHDT and CDR2 YNNKEL (reference sequence). This CDR3 spans 14 amino acids. V lost 1 base and J lost 1, with 8 bases in between. CDR3 in amino acids: CASSQGGGSYEQYF. As DNA, the CDR3 is TGTGCCAGCAGCCAAGGCGGAGGTTCCTACGAGCAGTACTTC.

CDR3 amino acids: CSVAMGGGTEAFF. The CDR3, as DNA: TGCAGCGTTGCCATGGGGGGGGGCACTGAAGCTTTCTTT. The chain has TRBV29-1 and TRBJ1-1, with D possibly TRBD1 on 5 matching bases. V gave up 4 bases and J gave up 4 bases, with 13 bases separating them. The CDR3 has 13 residues. Per germline, CDR1 SQVTM and CDR2 ANQGSEA.

The chain recombines TRBV15 with TRBJ2-7; D not resolved. Germline values: CDR1 LNHNV, CDR2 YYDKDF (reference sequence). Trimming removed 1 base at V and 4 bases at J, with 11 bases between. CDR3 size: 14 residues. The CDR3 region has the DNA TGTGCCACCAGCAGAGCAGGCCCGAGGTACGAGCAGTACTTC. Its translation is CATSRAGPRYEQYF.

This clone was picked up one time. V is TRBV6-5 and J is TRBJ1-2, with D unclear. The CDR3 is 15 amino acids. Per the germline V gene, CDR1 is MNHEY and CDR2 is SVGAGI. V was trimmed by 0 bases and J by 4 bases, leaving 12 bases between them. The CDR3 loop is CASSYSTGRSYGYTF. DNA for the CDR3: TGTGCCAGCAGTTACTCGACCGGGAGATCCTATGGCTACACCTTC.

The chain couples TRBV3-1 (or the pseudogene TRBV3-2) to TRBJ1-6; D is unresolved. The CDR3 has 13 residues. The germline CDR1 and CDR2 sequences are LGHDT and YNNKEL (reference sequence). V was shortened by 1 base and J by 7 bases, with 5 bases between the two germline ends. In DNA form, the CDR3 reads TGTGCCAGCAGCCAAGGGCGGAATTCACCCCTCCACTTT. Translating it yields CASSQGRNSPLHF.

This sequence joins TRBV3-1 (or the pseudogene TRBV3-2) and TRBJ2-2, with 9 bases matching TRBD1. Germline loops: CDR1 LGHDT, CDR2 YNNKEL (reference sequence). Losses at the gene ends were 3 bases for V and 6 bases for J; bases not matched to a gene: 8. This CDR3 contains 16 residues. The CDR3 protein is CASSHGGTGFPGELFF. The CDR3 region has the DNA TGTGCCAGCAGCCACGGCGGGACAGGGTTTCCCGGGGAGCTGTTTTTT.

To note about this clone: An end of the junction differs from the germline gene, which may be a read error. The gene calls are TRBV7-7 and TRBJ1-6, with 7 bases aligning to TRBD1. CDR3 length: 16 residues. CDR1 and CDR2 from the germline V gene are SSHAT and FNYEAQ (reference sequence). CDR3 loop: CASSWGSGGLESPLHF. CDR3 nucleotide sequence: TGTGCTAGCAGCTGGGGTTCAGGGGGATTGGAATCACCCCTCCACTTT.

The chain recombines TRBV5-1 with TRBJ1-2; perhaps TRBD1 as D (6 bases). Germline-derived CDR1 and CDR2 are SGHRS and YFSETQ. This CDR3 spans 14 amino acids. The V gene lost 3 bases and the J gene lost 6 bases, with 15 bases spanning the gap. The CDR3 spells CASSSGALNHGYTF. In nucleotides, the CDR3 is TGCGCCAGCAGCTCGGGGGCCCTCAATCATGGCTACACCTTC.

This clone was observed a single time. The genes are TRBV28 and TRBJ2-4, with 7 bases lining up with TRBD1. The CDR3 is made up of 16 amino acids. V lost 4 bases, J lost 0 bases, and 6 bases stayed unmatched. Looked up from germline, CDR1 is MDHEN and CDR2 is SYDVKM. DNA of the CDR3: TGTGCCAGCAGTTCCCCTACAGGGGTAGCCAAAAACATTCAGTACTTC. It codes for CASSSPTGVAKNIQYF.

V usage is TRBV11-2 and J usage is TRBJ2-7; D remains unclear. V was cut by 4 bases and J by 1 base, with 8 bases left in between. The CDR3 is made up of 13 amino acids. CDR1 is SGHAT, CDR2 FQNNGV, per germline. The CDR3 loop is CASSYRGSYEQYF. The CDR3 bases are TGTGCCAGCAGCTATCGCGGTTCCTACGAGCAGTACTTC.

This chain links TRBV23-1 with TRBJ1-1; D is ambiguous. TRBV23-1 is an ORF, with its function uncertain. V was shortened by 2 bases and J by 9 bases, with 16 bases between the two germline ends. The length of the CDR3 is 14 residues. CDR3 residues: CASSQPPGSTKAFF. CDR3 sequence (DNA): TGCGCCAGCAGTCAACCTCCCGGGTCGACTAAAGCTTTCTTT.

This chain uses TRBV5-4 with TRBJ2-1, with TRBD2 identical over 7 bases. The V gene's germline CDR1 is SGHNT and CDR2 YYREEE (reference sequence). This CDR3 is 16 amino acids long. The V segment lost 5 bases and the J segment 10 bases; nucleotides outside the gene matches: 18. In DNA form, the CDR3 reads TGTGCCAGCAGAAGGGAGCGGGATCTCTTTGGGACCGAGCAGTTCTTC. Encoded protein: CASRRERDLFGTEQFF.

The rearrangement links TRBV7-3 to TRBJ2-3, with D perhaps TRBD1 (6 bases). Trimming cost V 2 bases and J 1 base, with 10 bases left between them. The CDR3 has 15 residues. The germline V gene encodes CDR1 SGHTA and CDR2 FQGTGA. Here the CDR3 reads CASSLGQGRTDTQYF. The CDR3 bases are TGTGCCAGCAGCTTAGGGCAGGGGCGCACAGATACGCAGTATTTT.

The chain links TRBV11-2 to TRBJ2-1; 10 bases fit TRBD2. The germline V gene encodes CDR1 SGHAT and CDR2 FQNNGV. Trimming at V came to 2 bases and at J to 10 bases, leaving 20 bases not matched to a gene. The CDR3 runs to 19 residues. CDR3: CASSLTSRAGGRGGEEQFF. Written as DNA, the CDR3 is TGTGCCAGCAGCTTAACTTCTCGAGCGGGAGGGAGAGGGGGAGAAGAGCAGTTCTTC.

This chain links TRBV5-1 with TRBJ1-4; 11 bases align to TRBD1. The germline V gene has CDR1 SGHRS and CDR2 YFSETQ. The J segment lost 5 bases and the V segment lost 2 bases, leaving 11 bases of the junction unmatched. The CDR3 loop spans 18 amino acids. CDR3 coding DNA: TGCGCCAGCAGCTTTCGGACAGGGGGCGAAGTCGGAAATGAAAAACTGTTTTTT. Amino acid sequence: CASSFRTGGEVGNEKLFF.

This clone was seen once. The gene calls are TRBV2 and TRBJ1-1; 8 bases fit TRBD1. Losses at the gene ends were 6 bases for V and 5 bases for J; bases not matched to a gene: 11. This CDR3 is 15 amino acids long. Per the germline V gene, CDR1 is SNHLY and CDR2 is FYNNEI. As DNA, the CDR3 is TGTGCCAGCAGGGGTCGGCAGGGGGCTTCTACTGAAGCTTTCTTT. This encodes CASRGRQGASTEAFF.

This chain links TRBV2 with TRBJ1-1, with D possibly TRBD1 on 5 matching bases. CDR1 and CDR2 from the germline V gene are SNHLY and FYNNEI. CDR3 length: 14 residues. The V end lost 2 bases, the J end lost 8 bases, and 15 bases lay between the germline ends. The CDR3 here is CASSELDRQLEAFF. DNA of the CDR3: TGTGCCAGCAGTGAACTCGACCGACAGCTAGAAGCTTTCTTT.